What follows describes a single T cell receptor (beta chain). During active infection, Seattle patients enrolled and were then monitored through disease. The sample is drawn from a study of blood T cell repertoires in COVID-19. The wider study: Acute and convalescent COVID-19 specimens originated in the United States, Italy and Spain.

TCRdb's table, derived via immunoSEQ multiplex PCR, lists solely in-frame clones and lacks some. The sample gives some 300,000 clones, roughly 89% of which show up once; roughly 1.9% is in the top ten. Trimming cost V 3 bases and J 0 bases, with 8 bases left between them. Germline V gives CDR1 SGHTA, CDR2 FQGNSA. This CDR3 region has 15 residues. Sequencing input: peripheral blood. The chain links TRBV7-2 to TRBJ2-2; D not resolved. This receptor was taken from a woman between 25 and 40 years old with COVID-19, enrolled during active disease. The CDR3 region has the DNA TGTGCCAGCAGCTTTCACCCAGCGAACACCGGGGAGCTGTTTTTT. Amino acids: CASSFHPANTGELFF.